The text below deals with one T cell receptor beta chain. This sample stems from a study of cytomegalovirus exposure and HLA in healthy donors. Study details: There were approximately 80 million unique TCRs (from HLA-typed donors) in an early data release.

The study ran its PCR with 60 Vbeta and 13 Jbeta primers. Assay: immunoSEQ multiplex PCR; the TCRdb copy retains only in-frame clones and omits some. With 120,000 to 150,000 clones in the sample, the ten largest clones hold approximately 2%. The ends were cut back, 2 bases at V and 6 bases at J, with 11 bases in the middle. This CDR3 comprises 14 residues. Germline-derived CDR1 and CDR2 are MDHEN and SYDVKM. Material: PBMCs. The clonotype originates from a woman aged 18-30 years in good health and CMV-seronegative. The rearrangement joins TRBV28 to TRBJ2-1; tentative D call: TRBD2 (6 bases). The CDR3 region is CASSLAGPFNEQFF. The CDR3 DNA sequence: TGTGCCAGCAGTTTAGCGGGACCTTTCAATGAGCAGTTCTTC.